What follows is one T cell receptor (beta chain) and its context. The sample is drawn from a study of blood T cell repertoires in COVID-19. Whole-study context: Samples of COVID-19 (acute and convalescent) were obtained from the United States, Italy and Spain. T cells, B-cell-depleted T cells, or PBMCs supplied cDNA or gDNA.

Patients in Seattle were enrolled during active infection, then followed longitudinally. Per the authors' pipeline: Reference gene primer amplification in the assay estimated nucleated cell counts. The method was immunoSEQ multiplex PCR; TCRdb's version includes in-frame clones alone and lacks a portion of them. V, J and clone size are taken as reported in that table, and D and trimming were inferred from the DNA itself. The table has about 270,000 clones, about 91% seen once. The germline gives CDR1 ENHRY, CDR2 SYGVKD. CDR3 size: 13 residues. V dropped 10 bases and J dropped 2 bases, with 15 bases sitting between them.

The V gene is TRBV10-3, the J gene TRBJ2-7; weak D call: TRBD2 (8 bases). Sequencing input: peripheral blood. The TCR comes from a person aged 18 to 35 with COVID-19, enrolled during active disease. CDR3 DNA sequence: TGTGCCACGGGAGGGGGACAGACCTACGAGCAGTACTTC. It is translated as CATGGGQTYEQYF.